This passage covers 12 T cell receptor beta chains from one sample sequenced in a study of Graves' ophthalmopathy and Graves' hyperthyroidism. The TCR beta CDR3 regions underwent amplification from RNA transcripts. RT-PCR with HTBI primers came first, then second-round multiplex PCR. Using its own MiXCR run on the multiplex PCR reads, TCRdb lists one record per CDR3 protein. The sample has 560,000 or so distinct CDR3 sequences, less than 45% seen once. Sequencing was performed on peripheral blood or thyroid tissue (not recorded which). All receptors come from an adult man with Graves' hyperthyroidism.

The genes are TRBV10-2 and TRBJ2-7; 8 positions match TRBD1. CDR1 and CDR2 (germline): WSHSY, SAAADI. The V gene end was trimmed by 8 bases and the J gene end by 5 bases; junction bases not matched to a gene: 2. The CDR3 consists of 11 residues. CDR3 amino acids: CASSDRDEQYF. In DNA form, the CDR3 reads TGCGCCAGCTCGGACAGGGACGAGCAGTACTTC.

This clonotype was found many times. V is TRBV12-3 or TRBV12-4 and J is TRBJ1-6; tentatively, D is TRBD1 (6 bases). Trimming took 6 bases from V and 7 from J, leaving 13 bases between them. CDR3 length equals 14 residues. The CDR3 nucleotides read TGTGCCAGCAGCTCCGGGACACCAAATTCACCCCTCCACTTT. Its protein product is CASSSGTPNSPLHF.

Points on this clonotype: A junction boundary mismatches the germline segment, possibly from a read error. The chain couples TRBV9 to TRBJ1-1; D is perhaps TRBD1 (6 bases). CDR1 and CDR2 from the germline V gene are SGDLS and YYNGEE. The CDR3 is 14 residues long. The CDR3 coding sequence is TGTGCCAGCGGCGTAGGACAGTGGGACACTGAAGCTTTCTTT. It specifies CASGVGQWDTEAFF. The full variable domain, rest sourced from reference TRBV9 and TRBJ1-1, is DSGVTQTPKHLITATGQRVTLRCSPRSGDLSVYWYQQSLDQGLQFLIQYYNGEERAKGNILERFSAQQFPDLHSELNLSSLELGDSALYFCASGVGQWDTEAFFGQGTRLTVV.

This clonotype came up many times. CDR3 in amino acids: CASSRGDWEQYF. The DNA of the CDR3 is TGTGCCAGCAGCCGCGGTGATTGGGAGCAGTACTTC. The chain uses TRBV7-9 and TRBJ2-7, with unresolved D. CDR3 length: 12 residues. Trimming took off 5 bases at V and 7 bases at J, with 12 bases between the two ends. Germline loops: CDR1 SEHNR, CDR2 FQNEAQ (reference sequence).

This clonotype was detected many times. The chain links TRBV7-9 to TRBJ1-3; D perhaps matches TRBD1 (6 bases). CDR3 length equals 15 residues. With 4 bases removed from V and 3 bases from J, the gap between germline ends came to 13 bases. Germline V gene sequence: CDR1 SEHNR, CDR2 FQNEAQ (reference sequence). CDR3 amino acids: CASSSPTGFGNTIYF. DNA for the CDR3: TGTGCCAGCAGCTCGCCCACAGGGTTTGGAAACACCATATATTTT.

The gene calls are TRBV20-1 and TRBJ1-5, with 11 bases aligning to TRBD2. TRBJ2-3 explains the end of the DNA better; the J call may be wrong. The CDR3 runs to 16 residues. Germline V gene sequence: CDR1 DFQATT, CDR2 SNEGSKA (reference sequence). The CDR3 loop reads CSASGLAGGPGDTQYF. DNA for the CDR3: TGCAGTGCTAGCGGTTTAGCGGGAGGGCCAGGGGATACGCAGTATTTT.

This clonotype was found many times. The chain employs TRBV20-1 and TRBJ1-6; no clear D gene. This CDR3 comprises 13 residues. Trimming removed 3 bases from V and 8 bases from J, with 11 bases in between. Germline CDR1 is DFQATT and CDR2 is SNEGSKA (reference sequence). The CDR3 loop reads CSARIQVDSPLHF. DNA for the CDR3: TGCAGTGCTAGGATCCAAGTTGATTCACCCCTCCACTTT.

The gene calls are TRBV29-1 and TRBJ1-2; perhaps TRBD1 as D (6 bases). Germline lookup yields CDR1 SQVTM and CDR2 ANQGSEA. There are 13 residues in the CDR3. V lost 2 bases to trimming and J lost 3 bases, with 10 bases between them. The CDR3, as DNA: TGCAGCGTTGAACTACAGGGTGACTATGGCTACACCTTC. Protein: CSVELQGDYGYTF. Full variable domain (remainder filled in from reference TRBV29-1 and TRBJ1-2): SAVISQKPSRDICQRGTSLTIQCQVDSQVTMMFWYRQQPGQSLTLIATANQGSEATYESGFVIDKFPISRPNLTFSTLTVSNMSPEDSSIYLCSVELQGDYGYTFGSGTRLTVV.

The J gene is TRBJ2-7, the V gene TRBV7-9, with D tentatively TRBD1 (7 bases). V was shortened by 6 bases and J by 3 bases, with 18 bases between the two germline ends. Germline V gene data show CDR1 as SEHNR and CDR2 as FQNEAQ (reference sequence). CDR3 length: 15 amino acids. CDR3 in amino acids: CASSSSPRGDYEQYF. In DNA form, the CDR3 reads TGTGCCAGCAGTTCAAGTCCCAGGGGGGACTACGAGCAGTACTTC.

The chain has TRBV19 and TRBJ2-2, with D possibly matching TRBD2 (6 bases). The CDR3 is 14 residues long. Trimming stripped 7 bases from V and 9 bases from J, with 18 bases between. CDR1 is LNHDA and CDR2 is SQIVND in the germline V gene (reference sequence). The CDR3 bases are TGTGCCAGTACCGTGGGACTTTCTTCCCGGGAGCTGTTTTTT. It yields the protein CASTVGLSSRELFF.

For this clonotype: A much more abundant neighbour one base away suggests this may be a read error. CDR3 sequence: CASSSWTSGNCEQYF. The CDR3 DNA sequence: TGTGCCAGCAGCTCTTGGACTAGCGGTAACTGCGAGCAGTACTTC. The rearrangement links TRBV7-3 to TRBJ2-7; 10 nucleotides match TRBD2. Germline assignment: CDR1 SGHTA and CDR2 FQGTGA. After removal of 4 bases from V and 6 bases from J, the junction contained 9 bases not matched to a gene. The CDR3 is made up of 15 amino acids.

The chain is built from TRBV25-1 and TRBJ2-5; a weak D match, TRBD1 (6 bases). Trimming cost V 5 bases and J 4 bases, with 14 bases left between them. Germline V gives CDR1 MGHDK, CDR2 SYGVNS. The CDR3 covers 14 residues. The CDR3 DNA follows: TGTGCCAGCAGTTACAGGGCAGTAAGAGAGACCCAGTACTTC. Protein: CASSYRAVRETQYF.